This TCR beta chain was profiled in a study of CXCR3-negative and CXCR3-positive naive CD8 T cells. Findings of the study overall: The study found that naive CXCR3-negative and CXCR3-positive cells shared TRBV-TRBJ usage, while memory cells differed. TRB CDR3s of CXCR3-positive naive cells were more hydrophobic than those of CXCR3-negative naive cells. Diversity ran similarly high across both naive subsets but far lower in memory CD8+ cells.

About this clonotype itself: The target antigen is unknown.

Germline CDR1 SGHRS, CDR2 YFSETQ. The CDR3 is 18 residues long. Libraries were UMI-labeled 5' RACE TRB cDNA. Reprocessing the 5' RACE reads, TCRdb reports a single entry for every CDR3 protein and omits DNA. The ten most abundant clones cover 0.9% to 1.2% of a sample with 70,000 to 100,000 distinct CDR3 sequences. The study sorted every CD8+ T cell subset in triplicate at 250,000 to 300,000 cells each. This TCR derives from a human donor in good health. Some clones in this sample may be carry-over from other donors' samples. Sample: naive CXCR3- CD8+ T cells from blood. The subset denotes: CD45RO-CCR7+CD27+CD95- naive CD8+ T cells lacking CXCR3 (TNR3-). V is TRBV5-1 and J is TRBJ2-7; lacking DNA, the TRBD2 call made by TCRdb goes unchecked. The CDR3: CASSFPRHTSGSSYEQYF.